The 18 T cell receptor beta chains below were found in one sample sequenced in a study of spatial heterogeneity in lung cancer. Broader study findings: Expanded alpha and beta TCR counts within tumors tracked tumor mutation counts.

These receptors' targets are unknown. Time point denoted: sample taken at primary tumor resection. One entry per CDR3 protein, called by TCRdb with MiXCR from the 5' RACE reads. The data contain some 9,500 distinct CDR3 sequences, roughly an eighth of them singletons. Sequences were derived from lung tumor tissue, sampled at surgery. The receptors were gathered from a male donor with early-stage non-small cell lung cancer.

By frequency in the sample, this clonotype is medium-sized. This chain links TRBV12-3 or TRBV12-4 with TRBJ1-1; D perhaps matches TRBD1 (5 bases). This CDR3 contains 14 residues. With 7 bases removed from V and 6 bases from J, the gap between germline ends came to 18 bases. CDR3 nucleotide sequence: TGTGCCAGCAACTTGGGTGGGGGTATTCCTGAAGCTTTCTTT. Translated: CASNLGGGIPEAFF.

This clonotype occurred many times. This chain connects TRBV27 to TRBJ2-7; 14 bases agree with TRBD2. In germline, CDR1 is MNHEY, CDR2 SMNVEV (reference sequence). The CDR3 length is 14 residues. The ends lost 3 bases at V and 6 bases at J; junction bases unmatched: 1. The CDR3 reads CASSFGLAGGEQYF. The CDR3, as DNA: TGTGCCAGCAGTTTTGGACTAGCGGGAGGCGAGCAGTACTTC.

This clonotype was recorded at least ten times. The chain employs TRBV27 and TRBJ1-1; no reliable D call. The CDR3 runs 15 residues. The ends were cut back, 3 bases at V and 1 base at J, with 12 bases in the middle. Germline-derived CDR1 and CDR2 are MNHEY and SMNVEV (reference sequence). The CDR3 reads CASSFSRSTNTEAFF. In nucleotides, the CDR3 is TGTGCCAGCAGTTTCTCGAGGTCTACGAACACTGAAGCTTTCTTT.

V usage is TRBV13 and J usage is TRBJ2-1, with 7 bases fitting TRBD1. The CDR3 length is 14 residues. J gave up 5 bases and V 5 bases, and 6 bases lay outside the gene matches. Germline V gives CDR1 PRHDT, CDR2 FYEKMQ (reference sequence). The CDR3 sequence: CASSSRDSNNEQFF. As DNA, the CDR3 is TGTGCCAGCAGCAGCCGGGACAGTAACAATGAGCAGTTCTTC. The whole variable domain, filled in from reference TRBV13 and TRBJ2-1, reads AAGVIQSPRHLIKEKRETATLKCYPIPRHDTVYWYQQGPGQDPQFLISFYEKMQSDKGSIPDRFSAQQFSDYHSELNMSSLELGDSALYFCASSSRDSNNEQFFGPGTRLTVL.

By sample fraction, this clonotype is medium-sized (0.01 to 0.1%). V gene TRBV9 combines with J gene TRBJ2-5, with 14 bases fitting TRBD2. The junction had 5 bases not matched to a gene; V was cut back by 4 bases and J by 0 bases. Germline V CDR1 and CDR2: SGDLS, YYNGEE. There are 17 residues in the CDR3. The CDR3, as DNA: TGTGCCAGCAGCCTCGGACTAGCGGGAGGTCACCAAGAGACCCAGTACTTC. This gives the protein CASSLGLAGGHQETQYF.

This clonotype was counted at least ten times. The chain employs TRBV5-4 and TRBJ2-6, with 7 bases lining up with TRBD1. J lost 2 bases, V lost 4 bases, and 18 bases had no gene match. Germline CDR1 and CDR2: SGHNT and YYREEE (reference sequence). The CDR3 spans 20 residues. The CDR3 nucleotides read TGTGCCAGCAGCCCATCATACAGGGGAACGGCGTTTGCTGGGGCCAACGTCCTGACTTTC. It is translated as CASSPSYRGTAFAGANVLTF.

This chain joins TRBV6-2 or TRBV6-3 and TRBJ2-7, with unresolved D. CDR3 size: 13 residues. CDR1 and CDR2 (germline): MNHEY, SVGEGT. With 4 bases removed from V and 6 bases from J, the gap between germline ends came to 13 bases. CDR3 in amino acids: CASSWTRSSEQYF. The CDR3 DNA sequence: TGTGCCAGCAGTTGGACCCGTAGTTCCGAGCAGTACTTC.

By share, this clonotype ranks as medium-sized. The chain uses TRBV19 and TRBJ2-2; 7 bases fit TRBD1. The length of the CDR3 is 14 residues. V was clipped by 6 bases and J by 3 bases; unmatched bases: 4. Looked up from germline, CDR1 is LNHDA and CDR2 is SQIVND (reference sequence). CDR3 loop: CASRSGTDTGELFF. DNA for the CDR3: TGTGCCAGTAGGTCCGGGACAGACACCGGGGAGCTGTTTTTT.

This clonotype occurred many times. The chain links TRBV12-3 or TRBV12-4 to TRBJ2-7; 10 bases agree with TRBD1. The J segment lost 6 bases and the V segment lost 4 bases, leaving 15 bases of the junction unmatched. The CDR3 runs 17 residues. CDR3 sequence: CASSYYPGDRGLREQYF. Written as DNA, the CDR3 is TGTGCCAGCAGTTATTACCCCGGCGACAGGGGGCTTCGCGAGCAGTACTTC.

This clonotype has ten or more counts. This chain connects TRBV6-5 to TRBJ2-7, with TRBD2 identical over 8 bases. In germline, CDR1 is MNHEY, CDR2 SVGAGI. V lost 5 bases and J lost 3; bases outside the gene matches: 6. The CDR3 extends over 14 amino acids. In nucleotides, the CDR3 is TGTGCCAGCAGTCGAGCGGGAGCTGTCTACGAGCAGTACTTC. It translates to CASSRAGAVYEQYF.

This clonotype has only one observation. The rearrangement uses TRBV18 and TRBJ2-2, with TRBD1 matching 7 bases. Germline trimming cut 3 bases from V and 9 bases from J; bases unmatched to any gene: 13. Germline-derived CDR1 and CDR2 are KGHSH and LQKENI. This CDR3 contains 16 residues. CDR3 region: CASSPPGQALTRELFF. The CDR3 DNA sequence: TGTGCCAGCTCACCTCCTGGACAGGCGCTGACGAGGGAGCTGTTTTTT.

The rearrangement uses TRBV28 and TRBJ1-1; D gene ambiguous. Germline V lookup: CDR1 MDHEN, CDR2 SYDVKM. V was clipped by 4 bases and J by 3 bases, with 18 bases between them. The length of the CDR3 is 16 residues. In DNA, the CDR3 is TGTGCCAGCAGTTCCTCGGCGGATCCCTCGCACACTGAAGCTTTCTTT. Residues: CASSSSADPSHTEAFF.

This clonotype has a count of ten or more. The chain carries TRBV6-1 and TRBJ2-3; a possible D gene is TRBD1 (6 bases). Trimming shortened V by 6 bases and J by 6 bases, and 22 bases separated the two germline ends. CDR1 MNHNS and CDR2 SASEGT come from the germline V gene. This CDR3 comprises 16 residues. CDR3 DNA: TGTGCCAGCAGCCAGGGATGGTCAGGGGTAGGGGATACGCAGTATTTT. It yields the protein CASSQGWSGVGDTQYF.

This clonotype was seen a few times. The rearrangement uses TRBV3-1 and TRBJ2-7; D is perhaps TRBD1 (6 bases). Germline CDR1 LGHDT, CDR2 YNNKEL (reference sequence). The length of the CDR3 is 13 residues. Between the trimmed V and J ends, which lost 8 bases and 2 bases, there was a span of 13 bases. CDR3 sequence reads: CASQRGSTYEQYF. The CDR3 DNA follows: TGTGCCAGCCAAAGGGGGTCCACCTACGAGCAGTACTTC.

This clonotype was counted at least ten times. The CDR3 sequence: CASSLGYTQYF. The CDR3 DNA reads as TGTGCCAGCAGCCTAGGGTATACGCAGTATTTT. The V call is TRBV12-3 or TRBV12-4, the J call TRBJ2-3; no clear D. With 6 bases removed from V and 7 bases from J, the gap between germline ends came to 8 bases. The CDR3 is made up of 11 amino acids.

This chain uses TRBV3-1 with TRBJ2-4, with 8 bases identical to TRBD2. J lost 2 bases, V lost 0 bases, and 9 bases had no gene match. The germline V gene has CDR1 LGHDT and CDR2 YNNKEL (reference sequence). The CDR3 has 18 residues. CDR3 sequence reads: CASSQDLGSGATKNIQYF. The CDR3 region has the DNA TGTGCCAGCAGCCAAGATCTGGGTAGCGGGGCTACCAAAAACATTCAGTACTTC.

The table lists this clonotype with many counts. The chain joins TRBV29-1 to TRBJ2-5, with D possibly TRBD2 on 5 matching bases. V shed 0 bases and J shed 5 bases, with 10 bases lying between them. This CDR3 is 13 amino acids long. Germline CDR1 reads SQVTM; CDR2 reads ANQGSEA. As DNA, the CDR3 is TGCAGCGTTGAAGAGAATCGGGGTGAGACCCAGTACTTC. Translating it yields CSVEENRGETQYF. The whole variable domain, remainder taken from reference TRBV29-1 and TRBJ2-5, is SAVISQKPSRDICQRGTSLTIQCQVDSQVTMMFWYRQQPGQSLTLIATANQGSEATYESGFVIDKFPISRPNLTFSTLTVSNMSPEDSSIYLCSVEENRGETQYFGPGTRLLVL.

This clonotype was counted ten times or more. The CDR3 region is CASSTDASQPQHF. CDR3 DNA: TGTGCCAGCTCAACTGATGCAAGTCAGCCCCAGCATTTT. This chain joins TRBV18 and TRBJ1-5; no firm D call. V lost 5 bases and J 6 bases, leaving 11 bases between the germline ends. The CDR3 is 13 amino acids. Looked up from germline, CDR1 is KGHSH and CDR2 is LQKENI.